This is a list of T cell receptor beta chains from one sample in a study of blood T cells in healthy people across ages. Each CDR3 protein gets one entry after TCRdb re-called the 5' RACE reads with MiXCR. The table shows fewer than 1,000,000 distinct CDR3 sequences, with around 45% occurring only once. Sequenced input: blood. These receptors were obtained from a man in his fifties or sixties in good health. Both conserved end residues are part of each CDR3. A D gene is named only where the DNA matches it firmly. Size tells how often a clone was seen (once, few, many) or the class of an expanded clone, and some rows leave it out.

>few|TRBV11-1|TRBJ2-1|TRBD1
CASSDRTGLVASLGEQFF
TGTGCCAGCAGCGATAGGACAGGCCTAGTTGCCTCTCTGGGTGAGCAGTTCTTC
>NA|TRBV11-1|TRBJ1-6|NA
CASSSWQASPLHF
TGTGCCAGCAGCTCGTGGCAGGCTTCACCCCTCCACTTT
>NA|TRBV27|TRBJ2-5|TRBD1
CASSPQGARQETQYF
TGTGCCAGCAGTCCCCAGGGGGCGAGGCAAGAGACCCAGTACTTC
>NA|TRBV7-9|TRBJ1-2|NA
CASSYGPNYGYTF
TGTGCCAGCAGCTACGGACCTAACTATGGCTACACCTTC
>few|TRBV20-1|TRBJ2-3|TRBD2
CSALTSGANTDTQYF
TGCAGTGCTTTGACTAGCGGGGCGAACACAGATACGCAGTATTTT
>NA|TRBV7-9|TRBJ2-1|NA
CASSLGSCGEQFF
TGTGCCAGCAGCTTAGGGTCCTGTGGTGAGCAGTTCTTC
>few|TRBV27|TRBJ2-7|TRBD1
CASSPQDRTYEQYF
TGTGCCAGCAGTCCCCAGGACAGGACCTACGAGCAGTACTTC
>NA|TRBV7-2|TRBJ2-7|TRBD2
CASSPGTSGDYNEQYF
TGTGCCAGCAGCCCGGGGACTAGCGGGGACTACAATGAGCAGTACTTC
>NA|TRBV7-2|TRBJ2-4|NA
CARSLRTRWYF
TGTGCCAGAAGCTTAAGGACGCGGTGGTACTTC
>few|TRBV12-3/TRBV12-4|TRBJ1-2|TRBD1
CASSRTGSGYTF
TGTGCCAGCAGCCGGACAGGGAGTGGCTACACCTTC
>NA|TRBV6-6|TRBJ2-5|NA
CASWSQGWAQYF
TGTGCCAGCTGGTCCCAGGGTTGGGCCCAGTACTTC
>NA|TRBV7-2|TRBJ2-1|NA
CASRNRRGVNEQFF
TGTGCCAGCAGGAATCGCAGGGGAGTGAATGAGCAGTTCTTC
>NA|TRBV6-1|TRBJ2-5|NA
CASRDGGLGETQYF
TGTGCCAGCAGGGATGGGGGGCTGGGGGAGACCCAGTACTTC
>many|TRBV30|TRBJ1-5|NA
CAWSREGNQPQHF
TGTGCCTGGAGCCGCGAGGGAAATCAGCCCCAGCATTTT
>few|TRBV7-9|TRBJ1-2|NA
CASSLTESIYGYTF
TGTGCCAGCAGCCTGACAGAGTCTATCTATGGCTACACCTTC
>NA|TRBV20-1|TRBJ2-5|NA
CSARGARETQYF
TGCAGTGCTAGAGGTGCCAGAGAGACCCAGTACTTC
>NA|TRBV18|TRBJ2-7|TRBD2
CASSPPSSGIHEQYF
TGTGCCAGCTCACCACCATCCAGCGGGATTCACGAGCAGTACTTC
>few|TRBV18|TRBJ2-5|NA
CASSPIPPGAGETQYF
TGTGCCAGCTCACCAATTCCCCCGGGGGCCGGAGAGACCCAGTACTTC
>once|TRBV5-6|TRBJ2-4|TRBD2
CASTSGLAVNIQYF
TGTGCCAGCACCTCGGGACTAGCAGTAAACATTCAGTACTTC
>NA|TRBV30|TRBJ2-7|TRBD2
CAWRVAGGSGEQYF
TGTGCCTGGAGGGTAGCGGGGGGGTCTGGCGAGCAGTACTTC
>once|TRBV14|TRBJ1-1|NA
CASSQDRRVVETEAFF
TGTGCCAGCAGCCAAGATCGAAGGGTGGTTGAGACTGAAGCTTTCTTT
>few|TRBV9|TRBJ2-1|NA
CASKTAEQFF
TGTGCCAGCAAGACAGCTGAGCAGTTCTTC
>few|TRBV7-2|TRBJ1-2|NA
CASSWNRDYGYTF
TGTGCCAGCAGCTGGAACAGGGACTATGGCTACACCTTC
>NA|TRBV20-1|TRBJ1-2|NA
CSARDWGGAYGYTF
TGCAGTGCTAGGGACTGGGGGGGGGCCTATGGCTACACCTTC
>NA|TRBV3-1|TRBJ2-7|NA
CASSHARRDGSYEQYF
TGTGCCAGCAGCCACGCGCGCCGGGACGGATCCTACGAGCAGTACTTC
>few|TRBV28|TRBJ2-7|NA
CASSAYQNSYEQYF
TGTGCCAGCAGTGCATACCAGAACTCCTACGAGCAGTACTTC
>NA|TRBV7-7|TRBJ2-3|NA
CASSPLVDGTDTQYF
TGTGCTAGCAGCCCCCTCGTTGATGGCACAGATACGCAGTATTTT